The text below deals with one T cell receptor (beta chain). Its matching antigen is unknown. Alongside a J-beta primer mix, a sample-barcoded 5' primer served in a second PCR lasting about 7 to 11 cycles. Through a template-switch adaptor with 12 random nucleotides, each cDNA molecule received a tag. Via MiXCR, TCRdb re-called the 5' RACE reads, giving one row per CDR3 protein. The repertoire holds about 630,000 distinct CDR3 sequences, under 25% seen once, with 3.6% in the top ten. These data come from a study of blood T cells in healthy people across ages. V shed 4 bases and J shed 2 bases, with 11 bases lying between them. Germline V CDR1 and CDR2: LGHDT, YNNKEL (reference sequence). The CDR3 is 15 amino acids. Researchers report isolating at least 6.5 million PBMCs per sample. Study-wide findings and caveats: CMV status of donors was not determined, possibly confounding expanded clonotype changes. Per million T cells, TCR beta diversity dropped about linearly as age rose.

The V and J genes are TRBV3-1 and TRBJ2-2; D ambiguous. The sequence was collected from a man aged 70-80 years in good health. Sequenced sample: blood. CDR3 in DNA: TGTGCCAGCAGCCGCGCAAAGACTAACACCGGGGAGCTGTTTTTT. This codes for CASSRAKTNTGELFF.